This T cell receptor beta chain was profiled in a study of T cell responses to AZD1222 COVID-19 vaccine. Study-wide findings and caveats: Elevations in Spike-specific TCR breadth and depth followed administration of two AZD1222 doses. Repertoire collection took place solely once the T cell response had peaked.

With regard to this clone: Its antigen is still unknown.

Some clones are missing from TCRdb's copy, which holds only in-frame ones; the method was immunoSEQ multiplex PCR. The table shows approximately 300,000 clones, with 90% to 95% occurring only once. The CDR3 length is 15 residues. CDR1 SNHLY and CDR2 FYNNEI come from the germline V gene. The germline V and J ends were trimmed by 4 bases and 4 bases, with 15 bases remaining between them. The sequenced sample was peripheral blood, obtained 28 days after the second AZD1222 dose. The sequence was obtained from an adult who received the AZD1222 COVID-19 vaccine. The chain combines TRBV2 with TRBJ2-3, with unresolved D. CDR3 nucleotides: TGTGCCAGCAGTGGCCCGACTCGAGAGGCAGATACGCAGTATTTT. It yields the protein CASSGPTREADTQYF.